This T cell receptor (beta chain) appears in the sequencing data of a study of CD8+ T cells in alopecia areata (dated by TCRdb to 2016 to 2019). For context, the study as a whole: Treated patients were enrolled in an open-label pilot trial of oral tofacitinib, 5 to 10 mg twice daily, for moderate-to-severe alopecia areata. The study used high-throughput TCRbeta sequencing to examine T cell clonal expansion in alopecia areata, in both the C3H/HeJ mouse model and human patients. TCRbeta CDR3 regions were amplified by immunoSEQ multiplex PCR with 35 Vbeta forward and 13 Jbeta reverse primers. Scalp clonality was compared across normal scalp (n=4), patchy alopecia areata scalp (n=8), and alopecia totalis/universalis scalp (n=8). For the treated patients, the SALT score, which quantifies what percentage of scalp surface area is affected, served as the measure of disease severity. RNA was obtained with the PAXgene miRNA kit for fixed scalp, the miRNeasy kit for PBMCs, and the RNeasy kit for mouse skin. Patients received tofacitinib for 6 to 18 months and were then followed off drug for 6 months to check for delayed response and recurrence. Tofacitinib-treated patients had biopsies at baseline and at 4 and 24 weeks of treatment, with a later scalp biopsy in several patients. In humans, TCRbeta sequencing was performed on scalp tissue and on sorted CD4+ and CD8+ peripheral blood T cells from healthy controls and from patients with patchy or totalis/universalis alopecia areata.

What the research found in general, with its limitations: Because the treated cohort was small and had only one nonresponder, larger studies are needed to examine links between baseline CD8+ expansion and response. Compared with normal scalp, lesional scalp, particularly in alopecia totalis/universalis, had higher clonality and more expanded CD8+ clones, which suggests antigenic drive. Compared with mice, TCR sequences shared between patients were less clear, possibly partly because of HLA diversity across the patient population. During tofacitinib treatment, many expanded lesional clones stuck around in both scalp and blood, and this persistence may partly explain why relapse happens after treatment is stopped. Tofacitinib significantly decreased scalp clonality and the number of expanded CD8+ clones among the top 100 scalp clones. Scalp TCR repertoire analysis is complicated because resident alphabeta T cells in normal human skin are also sequenced, whereas mouse skin is dominated by gammadelta T cells.

Interpreted using the paper, the treatment or condition label stands for: oral pan-JAK inhibitor, 5-10 mg twice daily. Lesional scalp punch biopsies and peripheral blood were collected from alopecia areata patients. PBMCs were separated by density centrifugation and stained for CD3, CD4 and CD8, after which CD4+ and CD8+ T cells were sorted on a FACSAria. The protocol used for the library was the immunoSEQ multiplex PCR assay. RNA was extracted from all samples and reverse transcribed into cDNA, which served as template for TCR sequencing. SuperScript III was used to make first-strand cDNA, primed with a 2:1 mix of oligo-dT and random hexamers. A synthetic immune receptor repertoire was used to gauge amplification bias, and whatever bias remained was removed computationally. The published analysis was carried out like this. Raw reads were preprocessed to remove errors, and CDR3 was defined by IMGT conventions from the conserved cysteine to phenylalanine. To get clonality, Shannon entropy was normalized by log2 of the number of productive unique TCRs and the result was subtracted from 1. Scalp TCRbeta sequences were cross-referenced with sorted blood CD4 and CD8 repertoires so that the CD4 or CD8 identity of scalp clones could be inferred. TCRdb carries this immuneACCESS record with in-frame sequences only. Its versions omit some clonotypes, under half of them owing to an unresolved V gene in the studies checked, with the rest unexplained. V, J and clone size derive from that table, while D and trimming were established from the DNA sequence. Recorded for this sample are about 250,000 clones; roughly 63% of them occurred a single time. Roughly 0.93% of the sample rests with the top ten.

For CDR1 and CDR2, the germline V gene lists SNHLY and FYNNEI. The junction shows trimming of 7 bases on V and 9 bases on J, plus 10 bases between the germline ends. Reading from cysteine to phenylalanine, the CDR3 counts 11 amino acids. Of all the DNA, just the CDR3 is kept, 33 bases in frame from base 1. In regard to this clone: Which antigen it targets is not known. Base qualities are missing; no much larger clone stands one base away.

This receptor was obtained from a human donor with alopecia areata. The chain is made from TRBV2 and TRBJ2-1; the D gene is unclear. Sample: CD4+ T cells sorted from blood, taken at approximately week 52, from a patient treated with tofacitinib. The nucleotides read TGTGCCAGCAATTCAGAGGCTGAGCAGTTCTTC. It codes for CASNSEAEQFF.